The present T cell receptor (delta chain) was sequenced within a study of gamma-delta T cells after stem cell transplantation. TCRdb called clones from the RT-PCR reads again using CATT. This sample has 2,100 or so delta-chain clones; approximately 3% occur once, and the top ten carry about a fifth. By sample share, this clone is large. V shed 0 bases, J shed 2 bases, and the junction held 9 bases outside the gene matches. The CDR3 contains 20 residues. Germline values: CDR1 GEAIGNYY, CDR2 EKD. Sequencing was done on a sample of gamma-delta T cells. This receptor was taken from a human donor. It is not recorded whose cells these are; they may come from a transplant donor. V is TRDV2 and J is TRDJ3, with TRDD3 matching 10 bases. The CDR3 DNA sequence: TGTGCCTGTGACACCCTGTCGGGGGATACGCGAGCCTGGGACACCCGACAGATGTTTTTC. Residues: CACDTLSGDTRAWDTRQMFF.